This T cell receptor (beta chain) comes out of a study of identical twins (TCRdb year 2016). Context from the whole study: The study deep-sequenced TCR alpha and beta repertoires from monozygotic twins, unrelated adults of various ages and cord blood to test whether fetal clonotypes persist. To rule out contamination, the twin experiments were replicated at different times with different library preparation protocols.

Libraries were constructed by 5' RACE. This sample was sequenced with an Illumina HiSeq 2000. Template switching introduced a universal primer binding site; the final cDNA contained a unique molecular identifier, enabling accurate counting of TCR cDNA molecules. First-strand cDNA for TCR alpha and beta chains was synthesized from specific primers in the conserved constant-segment region. Each cDNA library was double barcoded, with a SMART-Mk sample barcode plus Illumina barcodes, to control for contamination. TruSeq adapter sequences, together with Illumina sample barcodes, were added in two successive PCR steps. The TCR alpha and beta cDNA libraries were sequenced on the Illumina HiSeq platform using custom primers. The study's processing was this. Unique molecular identifiers were extracted from raw reads with MiGEC, and CDR3 positions were determined with MiXCR. Recombination models were inferred per individual with the repgenHMM and IGoR tools using an EM algorithm. The analysis of shared clonotypes was done with the tcR package in R, with sharing normalized by the product of cloneset sizes. Out-of-frame nonproductive sequences were analyzed to study raw recombination free of thymic and clonal selection effects. Using fastp trimming at Q25 and MiXCR clonotype assembly, TCRdb reanalyzed the public sequencing data and kept in-frame beta chains. Here each entry gathers all rows of one CDR3 protein and keeps the most common genes and DNA. TCRdb, not the original authors, processed these V and J calls. The sample includes about 890,000 distinct CDR3 sequences, with over 9% observed a single time. The biggest ten clones account for under 2% of the sample.

Results and caveats for the whole study, not just this receptor: In monozygotic twins, out-of-frame TCR alpha sharing was systematically underestimated by recombination models, although the models agreed with sharing between unrelated individuals. Zero-insertion analyses could be partly confounded by invariant T cells such as MAIT and iNKT, although diverse VJ usage argued against such confounding for most clonotypes. Because the same donors could not be followed over many years, the conclusions depended on cross-sectional statistical analysis. Excess twin sharing in beta out-of-frame sequences was weaker because fewer shared sequences lowered the signal-to-noise ratio. Abundant cord blood beta clonotypes carried fewer insertions; young adult naive repertoires showed a weaker similar trend, while memory repertoires showed none. Out-of-frame TCR alpha sequences shared between twins showed an excess of low generation-probability sequences compared with coincidental sharing between unrelated individuals.

This clonotype occurred a few times. Its antigen is currently not known. The input lacks base qualities; no much larger clone sits a single base away. V gives up 10 bases and J gives up 2 bases, and the segment between their germline ends measures 5 bases. CDR1 ENHRY and CDR2 SYGVKD were looked up in the germline V gene. Its CDR3 holds 11 amino acids, cysteine through phenylalanine. CDR3 DNA is the only sequence kept; it has 33 bases, read in frame from the first base. Every donor was a healthy Caucasian. The twin cohort comprised three pairs of female monozygotic twins, all aged roughly 18 to 30 years. RNA for TCR libraries was isolated from peripheral blood mononuclear cells. This same sample was also taken into another study, of yellow fever vaccine responses in identical twins. The second study, in turn, reports: The authors reported that the T cell response to vaccination in identical twins appeared partly convergent and partly personalized. In identical twins, the study followed T cell clones that responded to the vaccine with precision.

The rearrangement combines TRBV10-3 with TRBJ2-2; the D gene is not confidently resolved. The TCR was taken from a woman aged 18-29 years in good health. Sample: PBMCs. Read as DNA, the sequence is TGTGCCACAGTTAACACCGGGGAGCTGTTTTTT. Its coded protein is CATVNTGELFF.